The 8 T cell receptor beta chains given below trace back to one sample, sequenced in a study of T cell responses to AZD1222 COVID-19 vaccine. The assay was immunoSEQ multiplex PCR, and TCRdb's table has in-frame clones only and misses some. The sample has about 140,000 clones, over 65% seen once. This sample comprised peripheral blood, obtained on day 0 of AZD1222 vaccination. Every receptor here comes from an adult in good health.

The genes are TRBV5-1 and TRBJ1-6, with D possibly matching TRBD1 (5 bases). The V and J ends lost 1 base and 17 bases respectively, with 19 bases between them. This CDR3 contains 14 residues. Germline V gives CDR1 SGHRS, CDR2 YFSETQ. The CDR3, as DNA: TGCGCCAGCAGCTTGCGGACTCCCGACAGTCACGTCCACTTT. Translation: CASSLRTPDSHVHF.

This chain connects TRBV19 to TRBJ2-7; 8 nucleotides agree with TRBD1. The CDR3 length is 14 residues. J was trimmed by 2 bases and V by 9 bases; bases with no gene match: 9. In germline, CDR1 is LNHDA, CDR2 SQIVND (reference sequence). DNA of the CDR3: TGTGCCAGCACGGACAGGGAAGTACCCTACGAGCAGTACTTC. It specifies CASTDREVPYEQYF.

This rearrangement joins TRBV6-4 to TRBJ1-1; TRBD1 aligns across 8 bases. After removal of 6 bases from V and 6 bases from J, the junction contained 12 bases not matched to a gene. Per the germline V gene, CDR1 is MRHNA and CDR2 is SNTAGT. CDR3 length: 15 residues. The CDR3 DNA sequence: TGTGCCAGCAGACTCACGGGCGGACAGGGTGCTGAAGCTTTCTTT. It specifies CASRLTGGQGAEAFF.

The chain recombines TRBV7-8 with TRBJ2-7; 8 nucleotides match TRBD1. Germline V CDR1 and CDR2: SGHVS, FQNEAQ. The CDR3 runs 15 residues. With V trimmed by 5 bases and J by 1 base, 7 bases remained unmatched. The CDR3 spells CASSTTQGASYEQYF. In DNA form, the CDR3 reads TGTGCCAGCAGCACCACCCAGGGGGCTTCCTACGAGCAGTACTTC.

The chain uses TRBV12-5 and TRBJ1-1; possible D gene TRBD1, 5 bases. Germline V gene sequence: CDR1 LGHNT, CDR2 FRNRAP. This CDR3 spans 12 amino acids. V was clipped by 7 bases and J by 7 bases, with 13 bases between them. The CDR3 spells CASAPPGREAFF. CDR3 nucleotide sequence: TGTGCTAGTGCCCCGCCGGGACGTGAAGCTTTCTTT.

The rearrangement links TRBV6-1 to TRBJ1-5; weak D call: TRBD1 (6 bases). Germline V lookup: CDR1 MNHNS, CDR2 SASEGT. The CDR3 length is 15 residues. Deletions cut 2 bases from V and 7 bases from J, with 15 bases between. CDR3 bases: TGTGCCAGCAGTGAAAATTGGGCAGGGGAACAGCCCCAGCATTTT. Translated: CASSENWAGEQPQHF.

This chain uses TRBV25-1 with TRBJ1-1; D is possibly TRBD1 (5 bases). The length of the CDR3 is 14 residues. CDR1 and CDR2 from the germline V gene are MGHDK and SYGVNS. Trimming stripped 3 bases from V and 4 bases from J, with 12 bases between. This CDR3 is CASSENQGLTEAFF. The CDR3 DNA sequence: TGTGCCAGCAGTGAGAATCAGGGCCTCACTGAAGCTTTCTTT.

This rearrangement joins TRBV7-8 to TRBJ1-5; maybe TRBD1 (5 bases). The V end lost 2 bases, the J end lost 3 bases, and 8 bases lay between the germline ends. CDR1 is SGHVS, CDR2 FQNEAQ, per germline. This CDR3 comprises 14 residues. The CDR3: CASSLRGVNQPQHF. The CDR3 DNA follows: TGTGCCAGCAGCTTAAGGGGTGTCAATCAGCCCCAGCATTTT.